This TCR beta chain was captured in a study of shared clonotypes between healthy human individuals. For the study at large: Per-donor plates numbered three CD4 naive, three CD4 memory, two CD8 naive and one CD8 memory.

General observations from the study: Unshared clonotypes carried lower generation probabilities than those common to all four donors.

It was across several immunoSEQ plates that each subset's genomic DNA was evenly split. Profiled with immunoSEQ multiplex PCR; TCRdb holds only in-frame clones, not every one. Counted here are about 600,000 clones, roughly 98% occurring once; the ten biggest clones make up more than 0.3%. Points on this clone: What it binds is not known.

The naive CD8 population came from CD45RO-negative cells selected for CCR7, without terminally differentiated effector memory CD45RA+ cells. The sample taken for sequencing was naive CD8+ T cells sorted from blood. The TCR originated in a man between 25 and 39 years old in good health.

Here the CDR3 reads CASSPEAPANTGELFF. The CDR3 nucleotides read TGTGCCAGCAGCCCAGAGGCCCCGGCGAACACCGGGGAGCTGTTTTTT. The chain combines TRBV5-5 with TRBJ2-2; D remains unclear. CDR1 is SGHKS and CDR2 is YYEKEE in the germline V gene (reference sequence). Trimming removed 4 bases from V and 0 bases from J, with 13 bases in between. The CDR3 extends over 16 amino acids.